The 27 T cell receptor beta chains presented below share a single source sample, sequenced in a study of OX40 agonist ivuxolimab in advanced cancers. Sequencing used immunoSEQ multiplex PCR; TCRdb keeps in-frame clones, though not all of them. In the table there are approximately 40,000 clones, more than 70% of which are singletons. Specimen: CD4+ or CD8+ T cells sorted from blood, collected in a trial of the OX40 agonist ivuxolimab. The receptors originated from an adult with an advanced solid tumor such as melanoma, head and neck, liver or kidney cancer.

A single count supports this clone. The chain joins TRBV28 to TRBJ1-2, with 8 bases lining up with TRBD1. With 5 bases clipped from V and 1 base from J, the junction kept 6 bases outside the gene matches. Germline V CDR1 and CDR2: MDHEN, SYDVKM. This CDR3 is built from 15 residues. The CDR3 sequence: CASSRQGIGNYGYTF. CDR3 bases: TGTGCCAGCAGTCGACAGGGGATCGGTAACTATGGCTACACCTTC.

The genes are TRBV4-2 and TRBJ2-3; D assignment may be TRBD1 or TRBD2 (7 bases each). This CDR3 spans 16 amino acids. Germline CDR1 is LGHNA and CDR2 is YNFKEQ. Trimming took 0 bases from V and 5 from J, leaving 15 bases between them. The CDR3 DNA sequence: TGTGCCAGCAGCCAAGAGGGAGGGGGCCAGGGAGATACGCAGTATTTT. As protein: CASSQEGGGQGDTQYF.

This rearrangement joins TRBV7-6 to TRBJ2-1, with 10 bases identical to TRBD2. After removal of 1 base from V and 11 bases from J, the junction contained 14 bases not matched to a gene. The CDR3 runs to 17 residues. Germline values: CDR1 SGHVS, CDR2 FNYEAQ. The CDR3 protein is CASSLEVSAGGPRKQFF. The CDR3 DNA reads as TGTGCCAGCAGCTTAGAGGTGTCAGCGGGAGGGCCAAGAAAGCAGTTCTTC. Combining the CDR3 with reference TRBV7-6 and TRBJ2-1 gives the whole variable domain GAGVSQSPRYKVTKRGQDVALRCDPISGHVSLYWYRQALGQGPEFLTYFNYEAQQDKSGLPNDRFSAERPEGSISTLTIQRTEQRDSAMYRCASSLEVSAGGPRKQFFGPGTRLTVL.

The V call is TRBV7-9, the J call TRBJ1-1; a weak D match, TRBD1 (6 bases). This CDR3 has 15 amino acids. Germline V gives CDR1 SEHNR, CDR2 FQNEAQ (reference sequence). The V end lost 1 base, the J end lost 5 bases, and 14 bases lay between the germline ends. The CDR3 nucleotides read TGTGCCAGCAGCTTAGGCGGGGGGCGTCGGACTGAAGCTTTCTTT. It yields the protein CASSLGGGRRTEAFF.

The chain has TRBV19 and TRBJ1-5, with D possibly TRBD1 on 6 matching bases. V shed 11 bases and J shed 0 bases, with 17 bases lying between them. Germline V gene sequence: CDR1 LNHDA, CDR2 SQIVND (reference sequence). This CDR3 is built from 15 residues. The CDR3 DNA sequence: TGTGCCGTGGGGGGCCAGGCTTATAGCAATCAGCCCCAGCATTTT. It yields the protein CAVGGQAYSNQPQHF.

The rearrangement links TRBV5-1 to TRBJ2-7, with D maybe TRBD2 (6 bases). V was pared by 6 bases and J by 5 bases, with 12 bases between. CDR1 and CDR2 (germline): SGHRS, YFSETQ. CDR3 length: 12 residues. CDR3 loop: CASNLSGDEQYF. As DNA, the CDR3 is TGCGCCAGCAACCTCTCGGGGGACGAGCAGTACTTC.

The chain couples TRBV9 to TRBJ2-1; tentatively, D is TRBD2 (6 bases). This CDR3 has 16 amino acids. Looked up from germline, CDR1 is SGDLS and CDR2 is YYNGEE. V lost 2 bases, J lost 6 bases, and 18 bases lay in between. Here the CDR3 reads CASSVLGLGGRNEQFF. CDR3 coding DNA: TGTGCCAGCAGCGTTCTGGGACTTGGTGGGCGCAATGAGCAGTTCTTC.

The V call is TRBV6-5, the J call TRBJ1-6; possible D gene TRBD1, 6 bases. The CDR3 is 14 residues long. The germline V gene has CDR1 MNHEY and CDR2 SVGAGI. Trimming took off 6 bases at V and 9 bases at J, with 15 bases between the two ends. CDR3 in amino acids: CASRDRARGSPLHF. The CDR3 region has the DNA TGTGCCAGCAGGGACAGAGCTAGGGGTTCACCCCTCCACTTT.

This rearrangement joins TRBV10-2 to TRBJ2-7; D is ambiguous. V shed 4 bases and J shed 0 bases, with 7 bases lying between them. This CDR3 comprises 13 residues. Germline loops: CDR1 WSHSY, CDR2 SAAADI. Written as DNA, the CDR3 is TGCGCCAGCAGTGGTCGAGCCTCCTACGAGCAGTACTTC. Its translation is CASSGRASYEQYF.

The DNA for the CDR3 is TGTGCCAGCAATTACGAGCAGTACTTC. Its protein product is CASNYEQYF. The V gene is TRBV27, the J gene TRBJ2-5; the D is unclear. The tail of the sequence fits TRBJ2-7 better, so the J call may be wrong. This CDR3 is built from 9 residues. Germline V gene sequence: CDR1 MNHEY, CDR2 SMNVEV (reference sequence).

The chain has TRBV15 and TRBJ1-2; D perhaps matches TRBD1 (5 bases). This CDR3 contains 15 residues. Looked up from germline, CDR1 is LNHNV and CDR2 is YYDKDF (reference sequence). V lost 4 bases to trimming and J lost 4 bases, with 16 bases between them. The CDR3 reads CATSTRRGGIYGYTF. The CDR3 DNA reads TGTGCCACCAGCACCCGCCGGGGGGGAATCTATGGCTACACCTTC.

The chain employs TRBV6-6 and TRBJ2-7; D possibly corresponds to TRBD1 (6 bases). The CDR3 sequence is 13 residues long. Trimming removed 4 bases from V and 2 bases from J, with 9 bases in between. Germline V CDR1 and CDR2: MNHNY, SVGAGI (reference sequence). The CDR3 DNA reads TGTGCCAGCAGTTCGAGACAGGCCTACGAGCAGTACTTC. The encoded protein is CASSSRQAYEQYF.

V and J are TRBV4-2 and TRBJ2-7, with 8 bases fitting TRBD1. The CDR3 runs 17 residues. CDR1 LGHNA and CDR2 YNFKEQ come from the germline V gene. With V trimmed by 4 bases and J by 2 bases, 13 bases remained unmatched. The CDR3 nucleotides are TGTGCCAGCAGCCGCCAGGGGGGACAGGCCATGCCCTACGAGCAGTACTTC. Translating it yields CASSRQGGQAMPYEQYF.

A single count supports this clone. J is TRBJ2-2 and V is TRBV25-1, with D unresolved. CDR1 is MGHDK and CDR2 is SYGVNS in the germline V gene. This CDR3 has 13 residues. Trimming took 7 bases from V and 1 from J, leaving 7 bases between them. The CDR3 bases are TGTGCCAGCACAAGACAGAACACCGGGGAGCTGTTTTTT. The encoded protein is CASTRQNTGELFF.

V usage is TRBV7-9 and J usage is TRBJ2-1; 8 bases match TRBD2. The trim removed 2 bases at V and 9 bases at J, leaving 9 bases unmatched. Germline CDR1 is SEHNR and CDR2 is FQNEAQ (reference sequence). The CDR3 has 15 residues. Here the CDR3 reads CASSLRGSGTPEQFF. The CDR3 nucleotides read TGTGCCAGCAGCTTAAGGGGTAGCGGGACCCCTGAGCAGTTCTTC.

V usage is TRBV7-2 and J usage is TRBJ2-5; 7 positions match TRBD2. After removal of 1 base from V and 0 bases from J, the junction contained 5 bases not matched to a gene. Germline CDR1 reads SGHTA; CDR2 reads FQGNSA. This CDR3 contains 16 residues. This CDR3 is CASSLGPSGYQETQYF. CDR3 nucleotides: TGTGCCAGCAGCTTAGGCCCTAGCGGTTACCAAGAGACCCAGTACTTC.

V is TRBV19 and J is TRBJ2-7; D tentatively reads TRBD1 or TRBD2 (6 bases each). Germline V gene lookup returns CDR1 LNHDA and CDR2 SQIVND (reference sequence). Trimming cost V 6 bases and J 0 bases, with 15 bases left between them. The CDR3 totals 15 residues. The CDR3 is CASRPAGHVSYEQYF. CDR3 DNA: TGTGCCAGTAGACCGGCGGGACACGTCTCCTACGAGCAGTACTTC.

The chain couples TRBV15 to TRBJ2-3; 7 bases map to TRBD2. CDR3 size: 16 residues. Germline V gives CDR1 LNHNV, CDR2 YYDKDF (reference sequence). V shed 1 base and J 3 bases; nucleotides not matched to a gene: 7. CDR3 sequence reads: CATSRVMGRETDTQYF. For the CDR3, the DNA is TGTGCCACCAGCAGAGTTATGGGGCGGGAGACAGATACGCAGTATTTT.

The CDR3 nucleotides read TGTGCCAGCAGCCAAGGGGGGCTTATCTACGAGCAGTACTTC. Its translation is CASSQGGLIYEQYF. The J gene is TRBJ2-7, the V gene TRBV14; perhaps TRBD1 as D (6 bases). V shed 1 base and J shed 3 bases, with 10 bases lying between them. This CDR3 is 14 amino acids long. From germline, CDR1 is SGHDN and CDR2 FVKESK.

The rearrangement links TRBV9 to TRBJ2-7, with 8 bases lining up with TRBD2. The CDR3 is made up of 15 amino acids. The ends lost 4 bases at V and 0 bases at J; junction bases unmatched: 6. Germline CDR1 SGDLS, CDR2 YYNGEE. The DNA for the CDR3 is TGTGCCAGCAGCATCGCCGGGACTAGCTCCTACGAGCAGTACTTC. Residues: CASSIAGTSSYEQYF. The variable domain in full, completed from reference TRBV9 and TRBJ2-7, reads DSGVTQTPKHLITATGQRVTLRCSPRSGDLSVYWYQQSLDQGLQFLIQYYNGEERAKGNILERFSAQQFPDLHSELNLSSLELGDSALYFCASSIAGTSSYEQYFGPGTRLTVT.

The chain joins TRBV19 to TRBJ2-5; D ambiguous. This CDR3 region has 14 residues. V gave up 3 bases and J gave up 1 base, with 9 bases separating them. The germline gives CDR1 LNHDA, CDR2 SQIVND (reference sequence). The CDR3 nucleotides are TGTGCCAGTAGTATTCAAGTCAGCCAAGAGACCCAGTACTTC. Protein: CASSIQVSQETQYF.

The chain couples TRBV5-6 to TRBJ2-2; D is undetermined. The CDR3 has 15 amino acids. Trimming left V 4 bases short and J 3 bases short, with 13 bases between. CDR1 SGHDT and CDR2 YYEEEE come from the germline V gene. The CDR3 DNA is TGTGCCAGCAGCGCGCGGAGAGATTACACCGGGGAGCTGTTTTTT. Translation gives CASSARRDYTGELFF.

The chain couples TRBV7-9 to TRBJ1-4; 11 bases are shared with TRBD1. The CDR3 loop spans 16 amino acids. CDR1 is SEHNR, CDR2 FQNEAQ, per germline (reference sequence). J was trimmed by 5 bases and V by 5 bases; bases with no gene match: 7. The CDR3 loop reads CASSLRTGGRNEKLFF. The DNA for the CDR3 is TGTGCCAGCAGCCTCCGGACAGGGGGCCGGAATGAAAAACTGTTTTTT.

V is TRBV19 and J is TRBJ2-5; possible D gene TRBD1, 6 bases. V was cut by 3 bases and J by 4 bases, with 9 bases left in between. CDR3 length: 13 residues. Germline CDR1 and CDR2: LNHDA and SQIVND (reference sequence). The CDR3 protein is CASSMGHGETQYF. The CDR3 bases are TGTGCCAGTAGTATGGGACACGGAGAGACCCAGTACTTC.

The V gene is TRBV6-1, the J gene TRBJ2-7, with D perhaps matching TRBD2 (6 bases). The CDR3 runs to 11 residues. Trimming left V 2 bases short and J 9 bases short, with 8 bases between. Germline-derived CDR1 and CDR2 are MNHNS and SASEGT. CDR3 DNA sequence: TGTGCCAGCAGTGAACTAGCGTTGCAGTACTTC. As protein: CASSELALQYF.

The chain employs TRBV10-3 and TRBJ2-5, with 9 nucleotides matching TRBD2. Matching the DNA end better, TRBJ2-7 makes the J call doubtful. Germline CDR1 ENHRY, CDR2 SYGVKD. The length of the CDR3 is 12 residues. The chain's CDR3 is CAISRLADEQYF. Here the CDR3 DNA reads TGTGCCATCAGTCGACTAGCGGACGAGCAGTACTTC.

J is TRBJ2-1 and V is TRBV5-6, with 12 bases aligning to TRBD1. Losses at the gene ends were 5 bases for V and 8 bases for J; bases not matched to a gene: 8. Germline CDR1 reads SGHDT; CDR2 reads YYEEEE. CDR3 length: 15 residues. The CDR3 protein is CASSSTGTGGYEQFF. In DNA form, the CDR3 reads TGTGCCAGCAGTTCAACCGGGACAGGGGGCTATGAGCAGTTCTTC.